The 32 T cell receptor beta chains given below trace back to one sample, sequenced in a study of T-cell memory formation after mild COVID-19. TCRdb itself ran the 5' RACE reads through MiXCR, one entry per CDR3 protein. This sample has a few hundred thousand distinct CDR3 sequences; about 20% occur once, and the top ten carry roughly 23%. Sample: PBMCs or a T cell subset sorted from them (not recorded which). All receptors derive from a young man who had mild COVID-19 (a few samples of this study predate the infection). Cell type and time point are not known.

This clonotype showed up just a few times. The chain is built from TRBV29-1 and TRBJ2-1; 10 bases are shared with TRBD2. J lost 1 base, V lost 7 bases, and 10 bases had no gene match. The germline CDR1 and CDR2 sequences are SQVTM and ANQGSEA. The CDR3 extends over 16 amino acids. The CDR3 region has the DNA TGCAGCGGCGGGGATGGACTAGCGGTGTCCTACAATGAGCAGTTCTTC. Protein: CSGGDGLAVSYNEQFF.

This chain connects TRBV7-9 to TRBJ1-1; TRBD1 is a possible D gene (5 bases). V shed 5 bases and J shed 2 bases, with 12 bases lying between them. In germline, CDR1 is SEHNR, CDR2 FQNEAQ (reference sequence). The CDR3 length is 14 residues. The CDR3, as DNA: TGTGCCAGCAGCCTACAGGATACCAACACTGAAGCTTTCTTT. As protein: CASSLQDTNTEAFF.

The gene calls are TRBV2 and TRBJ2-1; D is ambiguous. The CDR3 contains 13 residues. V lost 3 bases, J lost 4 bases, and 7 bases lay in between. The germline gives CDR1 SNHLY, CDR2 FYNNEI. CDR3 nucleotides: TGTGCCAGCAGTGACAACGGTTACAATGAGCAGTTCTTC. Its translation is CASSDNGYNEQFF.

The rearrangement joins TRBV18 to TRBJ1-5; weak D call: TRBD1 (6 bases). The CDR3 totals 13 residues. The germline CDR1 and CDR2 sequences are KGHSH and LQKENI. V was trimmed by 5 bases and J by 5 bases, leaving 10 bases between them. CDR3 amino acids: CASSRGADQPQHF. The CDR3 nucleotides read TGTGCCAGCTCAAGGGGGGCCGATCAGCCCCAGCATTTT.

The genes are TRBV9 and TRBJ2-1, with 8 bases lining up with TRBD2. Trimming took 0 bases from V and 6 from J; bases not matched to a gene: 5. The germline V gene has CDR1 SGDLS and CDR2 YYNGEE. The CDR3 consists of 15 residues. The CDR3 sequence is CASSVARGGGNEQFF. DNA for the CDR3: TGTGCCAGCAGCGTAGCTCGGGGGGGCGGCAATGAGCAGTTCTTC.

This sequence joins TRBV18 and TRBJ1-1; D gene uncertain. V shed 3 bases and J shed 1 base, with 15 bases lying between them. Per germline, CDR1 KGHSH and CDR2 LQKENI. This CDR3 region has 16 residues. The CDR3 coding sequence is TGTGCCAGCTCACCGGGCCGGACCATTCAGAACACTGAAGCTTTCTTT. Translated, it gives CASSPGRTIQNTEAFF.

This clonotype was found many times. The V gene is TRBV12-5, the J gene TRBJ1-1; 9 nucleotides agree with TRBD1. From germline, CDR1 is LGHNT and CDR2 FRNRAP. The V segment lost 6 bases and the J segment 5 bases; nucleotides outside the gene matches: 7. The CDR3 spans 14 residues. The CDR3 bases are TGTGCTAGTGGAGCCGGGACAGGGATAACTGAAGCTTTCTTT. This encodes CASGAGTGITEAFF.

The table lists this clonotype with a few counts. CDR3 loop: CASSRNFMDPTGELFF. CDR3 nucleotides: TGTGCCAGCAGCCGTAACTTTATGGACCCCACCGGGGAGCTGTTTTTT. The chain recombines TRBV11-2 with TRBJ2-2; D gene unclear. The CDR3 sequence is 16 residues long. The germline V and J ends were trimmed by 5 bases and 4 bases, with 17 bases remaining between them. Germline V gene sequence: CDR1 SGHAT, CDR2 FQNNGV.

A few counts support this clonotype. This chain connects TRBV20-1 to TRBJ2-7, with 10 bases identical to TRBD1. This CDR3 region has 12 residues. With V trimmed by 6 bases and J by 2 bases, 1 base remained unmatched. The V gene's germline CDR1 is DFQATT and CDR2 SNEGSKA (reference sequence). Written as DNA, the CDR3 is TGCAGTGCGGACAGGGGGACCTACGAGCAGTACTTC. Residues: CSADRGTYEQYF.

The V call is TRBV7-9, the J call TRBJ2-3; 10 positions agree with TRBD2. CDR3 length: 12 amino acids. J was trimmed by 14 bases and V by 2 bases; bases with no gene match: 4. Germline values: CDR1 SEHNR, CDR2 FQNEAQ (reference sequence). CDR3 sequence: CASSLSGGAWYF. The CDR3 bases are TGTGCCAGCAGCTTAAGCGGGGGGGCCTGGTATTTT.

The rearrangement links TRBV5-4 to TRBJ2-1; D possibly corresponds to TRBD1 (5 bases). CDR3 length equals 14 residues. Germline CDR1 SGHNT, CDR2 YYREEE (reference sequence). With 1 base removed from V and 2 bases from J, the gap between germline ends came to 7 bases. CDR3 DNA: TGTGCCAGCAGCTTGCAGGGCCCCTACAATGAGCAGTTCTTC. Residues: CASSLQGPYNEQFF.

This clonotype was seen a few times. The V call is TRBV7-2, the J call TRBJ2-1; the match to TRBD2 covers 8 bases. The germline gives CDR1 SGHTA, CDR2 FQGNSA. The J segment lost 12 bases and the V segment lost 8 bases, leaving 6 bases of the junction unmatched. The CDR3 consists of 11 residues. The CDR3 DNA sequence: TGTGCCAGCGCTGGGGCGGGGGGGCAGTTCTTC. This encodes CASAGAGGQFF.

To note about this clonotype: Mismatch with germline at one junction end may stem from a read error. The chain recombines TRBV4-3 with TRBJ2-2, with D tentatively TRBD1 or TRBD2 (5 bases each). Germline lookup yields CDR1 LGHNA and CDR2 YSLEER. The CDR3 length is 17 residues. CDR3 in amino acids: CASSQTVGPVGTVELFF. The CDR3 bases are TGCGCCAGCAGCCAGACCGTGGGACCCGTTGGAACCGTGGAGCTGTTTTTT.

This clonotype appeared a few times. The chain joins TRBV20-1 to TRBJ2-3, with 8 positions matching TRBD1. The CDR3 consists of 12 residues. Looked up from germline, CDR1 is DFQATT and CDR2 is SNEGSKA (reference sequence). With V trimmed by 7 bases and J by 5 bases, 5 bases remained unmatched. This CDR3 reads CSGQGIGDTQYF. The DNA for the CDR3 is TGCAGTGGACAGGGGATTGGAGATACGCAGTATTTT.

This clonotype was seen a handful of times. The CDR3 is CASSRDRGNYGYTF. The CDR3 bases are TGTGCCAGTAGTCGCGACAGGGGGAACTATGGCTACACCTTC. The J gene is TRBJ1-2, the V gene TRBV19; the match to TRBD1 covers 9 bases. CDR1 is LNHDA, CDR2 SQIVND, per germline (reference sequence). The CDR3 loop spans 14 amino acids. V gave up 5 bases and J gave up 2 bases; unmatched junction bases: 3.

This clonotype was picked up a small number of times. The CDR3 sequence is CASSLNPGGMKNEQFF. The CDR3 DNA sequence: TGTGCCAGCAGCTTAAATCCCGGGGGGATGAAGAATGAGCAGTTCTTC. The chain uses TRBV7-2 and TRBJ2-1; 7 bases are a match to TRBD2. Germline trimming cut 2 bases from V and 7 bases from J; bases unmatched to any gene: 11. The CDR3 contains 16 residues. CDR1 and CDR2 from the germline V gene are SGHTA and FQGNSA.

The V call is TRBV6-2 or TRBV6-3, the J call TRBJ1-6; no clear D. The germline V and J ends were trimmed by 1 base and 9 bases, with 13 bases remaining between them. This CDR3 contains 15 residues. The germline gives CDR1 MNHEY, CDR2 SVGEGT. The CDR3 DNA sequence: TGTGCCAGCAGTTACTACGGGGTTAACGGTTCACCCCTCCACTTT. This sequence encodes CASSYYGVNGSPLHF.

In its sample, this clonotype was seen a few times. The V gene is TRBV5-1, the J gene TRBJ2-2, with D tentatively TRBD1 (6 bases). Trimming pared 4 bases from V and 1 base from J, leaving 11 bases between. The germline gives CDR1 SGHRS, CDR2 YFSETQ. The CDR3 covers 15 residues. CDR3 in DNA: TGCGCCAGCAGCATTTGGGACAAGAACACCGGGGAGCTGTTTTTT. It encodes CASSIWDKNTGELFF.

V and J are TRBV11-2 and TRBJ2-5; perhaps TRBD1 as D (6 bases). CDR1 and CDR2 from the germline V gene are SGHAT and FQNNGV. V was pared by 5 bases and J by 2 bases, with 12 bases between. This CDR3 region has 14 residues. This chain's CDR3 is CASSLEDRQETQYF. CDR3 DNA sequence: TGTGCCAGCAGCCTGGAGGACAGACAAGAGACCCAGTACTTC.

This clonotype was detected only once. The chain is built from TRBV7-6 and TRBJ2-6, with 7 bases fitting TRBD1. V lost 5 bases and J lost 0; bases outside the gene matches: 7. The CDR3 spans 17 residues. CDR1 is SGHVS, CDR2 FNYEAQ, per germline. DNA for the CDR3: TGTGCCAGCAGCCTCGGGACAGCGAACTCTGGGGCCAACGTCCTGACTTTC. It specifies CASSLGTANSGANVLTF.

The chain employs TRBV11-2 and TRBJ1-2; 9 bases align to TRBD1. Germline V gives CDR1 SGHAT, CDR2 FQNNGV. The CDR3 has 16 amino acids. The V and J ends lost 5 bases and 2 bases, in that order; junction bases with no gene match: 9. CDR3 in DNA: TGTGCCAGCAGCCACCTGGGACAGGGATCAAACTATGGCTACACCTTC. It is translated as CASSHLGQGSNYGYTF.

The rearrangement links TRBV4-1 to TRBJ1-1, with 7 bases identical to TRBD1. Germline CDR1 and CDR2: MGHRA and YSYEKL. V was pared by 3 bases and J by 4 bases, with 2 bases of the junction left unmatched. This CDR3 has 13 residues. The CDR3 here is CASSQGTVTEAFF. In DNA form, the CDR3 reads TGCGCCAGCAGCCAGGGGACAGTCACTGAAGCTTTCTTT.

This clonotype was detected only once. The genes are TRBV11-3 and TRBJ2-3, with D perhaps TRBD2 (5 bases). Germline-derived CDR1 and CDR2 are SGHNT and YENEEA. V lost 5 bases and J 7 bases, leaving 10 bases between the germline ends. This CDR3 region has 12 residues. DNA of the CDR3: TGTGCCAGCAGCAAAGGAGGATATACGCAGTATTTT. It specifies CASSKGGYTQYF. The full variable domain, its missing parts supplied by reference TRBV11-3 and TRBJ2-3, is EAGVVQSPRYKIIEKKQPVAFWCNPISGHNTLYWYLQNLGQGPELLIRYENEEAVDDSQLPKDRFSAERLKGVDSTLKIQPAELGDSAVYLCASSKGGYTQYFGPGTRLTVL.

This chain joins TRBV27 and TRBJ2-1; tentative D call: TRBD1 (5 bases). The CDR3 extends over 13 amino acids. The germline gives CDR1 MNHEY, CDR2 SMNVEV (reference sequence). Trimming removed 5 bases at V and 3 bases at J, with 8 bases between. CDR3 nucleotides: TGTGCCAGCAGTCCGGACAACTACAATGAGCAGTTCTTC. The encoded protein is CASSPDNYNEQFF.

This clonotype was counted a few times. The chain recombines TRBV10-3 with TRBJ2-7, with TRBD1 identical over 9 bases. The junction had 8 bases not matched to a gene; V was cut back by 5 bases and J by 3 bases. This CDR3 contains 15 residues. Germline V gene sequence: CDR1 ENHRY, CDR2 SYGVKD. CDR3 in amino acids: CAISHWAGQGYEQYF. The CDR3, as DNA: TGTGCCATCAGTCATTGGGCGGGACAGGGCTACGAGCAGTACTTC.

This clonotype was observed a handful of times. The chain is built from TRBV9 and TRBJ2-7; D gene unclear. The V end was cut by 0 bases, the J end by 1 base, with 8 bases between. Per germline, CDR1 SGDLS and CDR2 YYNGEE. The length of the CDR3 is 14 residues. CDR3 in amino acids: CASSVGASSYEQYF. The CDR3, as DNA: TGTGCCAGCAGCGTAGGGGCTAGTTCCTACGAGCAGTACTTC.

This clonotype has a handful of counts. CDR3 coding DNA: TGTGCCAGCAGCCAGGGAGACGGGCACTATGGCTACACCTTC. Amino acid sequence: CASSQGDGHYGYTF. The V gene is TRBV4-2, the J gene TRBJ1-2; no clear D gene. The CDR3 covers 14 residues. CDR1 is LGHNA and CDR2 is YNFKEQ in the germline V gene. Trimming removed 3 bases at V and 3 bases at J, with 11 bases between.

This chain uses TRBV5-1 with TRBJ1-2; the D gene is possibly TRBD1 (6 bases). The CDR3 consists of 14 residues. V was clipped by 5 bases and J by 3 bases, with 14 bases between them. From germline, CDR1 is SGHRS and CDR2 YFSETQ. The CDR3 DNA sequence: TGCGCCAGCAGTTGGGACAAGCCCCACTATGGCTACACCTTC. Its protein is CASSWDKPHYGYTF. The full variable domain, in which reference TRBV5-1 and TRBJ1-2 provide the parts outside the CDR3, is KAGVTQTPRYLIKTRGQQVTLSCSPISGHRSVSWYQQTPGQGLQFLFEYFSETQRNKGNFPGRFSGRQFSNSRSEMNVSTLELGDSALYLCASSWDKPHYGYTFGSGTRLTVV.

The rearrangement joins TRBV3-1 to TRBJ1-1; 7 bases fit TRBD1. V shed 1 base, J shed 7 bases, and the junction held 6 bases outside the gene matches. Germline V CDR1 and CDR2: LGHDT, YNNKEL (reference sequence). The CDR3 sequence is 14 residues long. In nucleotides, the CDR3 is TGTGCCAGCAGCCAAGTAAGGGCAGGGGGTGAAGCTTTCTTT. Its translation: CASSQVRAGGEAFF. Full variable domain (missing parts from reference TRBV3-1 and TRBJ1-1): DTAVSQTPKYLVTQMGNDKSIKCEQNLGHDTMYWYKQDSKKFLKIMFSYNNKELIINETVPNRFSPKSPDKAHLNLHINSLELGDSAVYFCASSQVRAGGEAFFGQGTRLTVV.

This clonotype was seen a handful of times. The V and J genes are TRBV6-2 or TRBV6-3 and TRBJ1-2; a possible D gene is TRBD1 (6 bases). CDR1 is MNHEY and CDR2 is SVGEGT in the germline V gene. The V gene lost 7 bases and the J gene lost 4 bases, with 13 bases spanning the gap. There are 13 residues in the CDR3. CDR3 protein: CASNPAGAYGYTF. The CDR3 bases are TGTGCCAGCAACCCGGCGGGGGCCTATGGCTACACCTTC.

This clonotype was seen a handful of times. V gene TRBV14 combines with J gene TRBJ1-1, with D unclear. This CDR3 is 14 amino acids long. CDR1 and CDR2 (germline): SGHDN, FVKESK. V was pared by 3 bases and J by 0 bases, with 8 bases between. This chain's CDR3 is CASSQQHLNTEAFF. The DNA of the CDR3 is TGTGCCAGCAGCCAGCAACACTTGAACACTGAAGCTTTCTTT.

V and J are TRBV6-5 and TRBJ1-5; D perhaps matches TRBD1 (6 bases). The V gene's germline CDR1 is MNHEY and CDR2 SVGAGI. This CDR3 has 14 amino acids. Trimming left V 5 bases short and J 5 bases short, with 13 bases between. Here the CDR3 reads CASSGGLWDQPQHF. Written as DNA, the CDR3 is TGTGCCAGCAGTGGGGGGCTTTGGGATCAGCCCCAGCATTTT.